The TCR beta chain described here comes from a study of cytomegalovirus exposure and HLA in healthy donors. Study findings and constraints: Three chains linked to CMV were shown in vitro to be specific for CMV antigens. TCR beta chains numbering approximately 150 were designated cytomegalovirus-associated. A later analysis found first-cohort TCR clusters tended to co-occur in the 100 to 150 validation repertoires.

With respect to this clone: Its antigen remains unidentified.

The donors were in the approximately 120-subject validation cohort, distinct from the roughly 670-subject first cohort. The assay was immunoSEQ multiplex PCR, and TCRdb's table has in-frame clones only and misses some. The profile shows around 20,000 clones, 97% of them singletons. Per the germline V gene, CDR1 is GTSNPN and CDR2 is SVGIG (reference sequence). The V and J ends lost 0 bases and 11 bases respectively, with 11 bases between them. The length of the CDR3 is 12 residues. The source of this sequence is a man in his thirties or forties in good health and CMV-seropositive. This rearrangement joins TRBV30 to TRBJ1-5, with no clear D. Sequencing was performed on PBMCs. CDR3 region: CAWSVRREAQHF. The CDR3 DNA reads as TGTGCCTGGAGTGTGCGCCGCGAGGCCCAGCATTTT.